This T cell receptor (beta chain) was captured by sequencing in a study of OX40 agonist ivuxolimab in advanced cancers. Overall study: Earlier treatment with anti-PD-1, anti-PD-L1 or anti-CTLA-4 was permitted, and 35% to 40% had received some. A partial response was reached by three patients: one with hepatocellular carcinoma and two with cutaneous melanoma.

The protocol was immunoSEQ multiplex PCR, while the TCRdb copy is restricted to in-frame clones and leaves out a portion. The sample carries roughly 64,000 clones, 84% recorded once. Germline V gene sequence: CDR1 SEHNR, CDR2 FQNEAQ (reference sequence). This CDR3 has 16 amino acids. J was trimmed by 6 bases and V by 10 bases; bases with no gene match: 16. The sample in question was CD4+ or CD8+ T cells sorted from blood, obtained in a trial of the OX40 agonist ivuxolimab. The sequence came from an adult with an advanced solid tumor such as melanoma, head and neck, liver or kidney cancer. The V gene is TRBV7-9, the J gene TRBJ2-1; 9 bases match TRBD2. The CDR3 region has the DNA TGTGCCATCCCGATCCGGACGGCGGGGGGGCGCAATGAGCAGTTCTTC. This translates into CAIPIRTAGGRNEQFF. The full variable domain, in which reference TRBV7-9 and TRBJ2-1 provide the parts outside the CDR3, is DTGVSQNPRHKITKRGQNVTFRCDPISEHNRLYWYRQTLGQGPEFLTYFQNEAQLEKSRLLSDRFSAERPKGSFSTLEIQRTEQGDSAMYLCAIPIRTAGGRNEQFFGPGTRLTVL.